A single sample is the source of the 3 T cell receptor beta chains below, sequenced in a study of cytomegalovirus exposure and HLA in healthy donors. PCR used 60 Vbeta primers and 13 Jbeta primers. The assay was immunoSEQ multiplex PCR, and TCRdb's table has in-frame clones only and misses some. Here the sample spans 85,000 to 130,000 clones, 9.5% to 13% being singletons. The sample taken for sequencing was PBMCs. Receptors originate from a man between 35 and 55 years old in good health and CMV-seropositive.

The chain is built from TRBV27 and TRBJ2-7, with unresolved D. Trimming pared 6 bases from V and 3 bases from J, leaving 18 bases between. Germline V CDR1 and CDR2: MNHEY, SMNVEV (reference sequence). The CDR3 length is 15 residues. CDR3 in amino acids: CASSHSLTGYYEQYF. The CDR3 DNA follows: TGTGCCAGCAGCCATTCCCTGACTGGCTACTACGAGCAGTACTTC.

V usage is TRBV19 and J usage is TRBJ2-1, with 11 bases that match TRBD2. Germline V lookup: CDR1 LNHDA, CDR2 SQIVND (reference sequence). The CDR3 length is 13 residues. With V trimmed by 10 bases and J by 10 bases, 9 bases remained unmatched. CDR3 coding DNA: TGTGCCATAGGACTAGCGGGTCTGGGGGAGCAGTTCTTC. Encoded protein: CAIGLAGLGEQFF.

The chain is built from TRBV5-1 and TRBJ2-1; D remains ambiguous. Trimming pared 0 bases from V and 13 bases from J, leaving 11 bases between. The germline CDR1 and CDR2 sequences are SGHRS and YFSETQ. The CDR3 covers 12 residues. DNA for the CDR3: TGCGCCAGCAGCTTGGAACCCCTAAATCAGTTCTTC. Encoded protein: CASSLEPLNQFF.